The subject of this entry is one T cell receptor (beta chain). These data come from a study of shared clonotypes between healthy human individuals. Data came from immunoSEQ multiplex PCR; TCRdb stores just in-frame clones and leaves some out. The sample consists of about 2.1 million clones, approximately 92% of them appearing once. The naive CD8 population came from CD45RO-negative cells selected for CCR7, without terminally differentiated effector memory CD45RA+ cells. The CDR3 contains 12 residues. Germline CDR1 LNHDA, CDR2 SQIVND (reference sequence). Trimming pared 10 bases from V and 5 bases from J, leaving 14 bases between.

The V and J genes are TRBV19 and TRBJ1-1, with D perhaps TRBD1 (5 bases). This TCR derives from a young man in good health. Some clones in this sample may be carry-over from other donors' samples. The sample comprised naive CD8+ T cells from PBMCs. CDR3 sequence: CATGAPGTEAFF. CDR3 nucleotide sequence: TGTGCCACCGGGGCCCCGGGGACTGAAGCTTTCTTT.